This T cell receptor (beta chain) was profiled in a study of spatial heterogeneity in lung cancer. The time point is: sample taken at primary tumor resection. Unsorted whole RNA samples from tumor, nontumor lung or frozen PBMC were sequenced. TCRdb recomputed calls from the 5' RACE reads with MiXCR, one row per CDR3 protein. Of around 92,000 distinct CDR3 sequences in the sample, approximately 12% are singletons; the top ten hold about 40%. This clonotype came up a few times. This CDR3 has 11 amino acids. Between the trimmed V and J ends, which lost 6 bases and 5 bases, there was a span of 4 bases. Germline assignment: CDR1 MDHEN and CDR2 SYDVKM.

The specimen was PBMCs, collected at surgery. The clonotype was recovered from a male donor with early-stage non-small cell lung cancer. The rearrangement joins TRBV28 to TRBJ1-4; D is undetermined. The CDR3 loop is CASRMNEKLFF. The CDR3 bases are TGTGCCAGCAGGATGAATGAAAAACTGTTTTTT. Variable domain in full (rest from reference TRBV28 and TRBJ1-4): DVKVTQSSRYLVKRTGEKVFLECVQDMDHENMFWYRQDPGLGLRLIYFSYDVKMKEKGDIPEGYSVSREKKERFSLILESASTNQTSMYLCASRMNEKLFFGSGTQLSVL.